These T cell receptor beta chains were read from a single sample in a study of shared clonotypes between healthy human individuals. Generated by immunoSEQ multiplex PCR, the TCRdb table keeps only in-frame clones and is missing some. The sample yields under 650,000 clones, 95% to 97% seen once. Material for sequencing was naive CD4+ T cells sorted from blood. The receptors shown here come from a woman under 40 in good health. CDR3s include the opening cysteine and the closing phenylalanine or tryptophan. D genes are given only for firm matches. Size is omitted from some rows. Given values are once, few, many or a class for expanded clones.

D	V	size	J	DNA	CDR3
.	TRBV4-1	.	TRBJ2-6	TGTGCCACTGATGACCCGGCTGGGGCCAACGTCCTGACTTTC	CATDDPAGANVLTF
TRBD2	TRBV7-6	once	TRBJ2-4	TGTGCCAGCAGCTTAACCCCTAGCGGGAGGACGCTAGCCAAAAACATTCAGTACTTC	CASSLTPSGRTLAKNIQYF
TRBD2	TRBV19	.	TRBJ2-1	TGTGCCAGTAGTATGCGCGGGAGGTCCCACAATGAGCAGTTCTTC	CASSMRGRSHNEQFF
TRBD2	TRBV9	.	TRBJ2-1	TGTGCCAGCAGCGCTAGCGGGAGGCGAGAAGGAGAGCAGTTCTTC	CASSASGRREGEQFF
TRBD1	TRBV28	.	TRBJ1-5	TGTGCCAGCACTATAGGACAGGGCAATCAGCCCCAGCATTTT	CASTIGQGNQPQHF
.	TRBV5-1	.	TRBJ2-2	TGCGCCAGCAGCTTGGGTAGTGTCACCGGGGAGCTGTTTTTT	CASSLGSVTGELFF
.	TRBV7-8	.	TRBJ2-1	TGTGCCAGCAGCATCAACCGGGACCCTTACAATGAGCAGTTCTTC	CASSINRDPYNEQFF
TRBD1	TRBV27	.	TRBJ2-7	TGTGCCAGCAAATCCGGGACAGGCTACGAGCAGTACTTC	CASKSGTGYEQYF
.	TRBV28	.	TRBJ2-5	TGTGCCAGCAGTTTACAGGGGGGTAAAGAGACCCAGTACTTC	CASSLQGGKETQYF
.	TRBV10-3	.	TRBJ2-2	TGTGCCATAGGTCAGGGCCAGAACACCGGGGAGCTGTTTTTT	CAIGQGQNTGELFF
TRBD1	TRBV6-6	.	TRBJ1-3	TGTGCCAGCAGTTCTAGAACAGGGGTGGGAAACACCATATATTTT	CASSSRTGVGNTIYF
.	TRBV6-1	.	TRBJ1-2	TGTGCCAGCAGTCTACGGTATGGCTACACCTTC	CASSLRYGYTF
.	TRBV7-9	.	TRBJ1-1	TGTGCCAGCAGCTTAGAAGGTGACACTGAAGCTTTCTTT	CASSLEGDTEAFF
.	TRBV6-1	.	TRBJ2-7	TGTGCCAGCAGTGGTCGGACAGAGAGCTACGAGCAGTACTTC	CASSGRTESYEQYF
.	TRBV11-2	.	TRBJ2-7	TGTGCCAGCAGCTTAGCCCATATAATGGGCGAGCAGTACTTC	CASSLAHIMGEQYF
.	TRBV5-4	once	TRBJ1-1	TGTGCCAGCAGCGACGGGTGGCGCGCTAACACTGAAGCTTTCTTT	CASSDGWRANTEAFF
TRBD2	TRBV5-1	.	TRBJ2-1	TGCGCCAGCAGTTCCGGGACTAGCACTGGAGAGCAGTTCTTC	CASSSGTSTGEQFF
.	TRBV19	.	TRBJ1-4	TGTGCCAGTGGGACGGGGCGGACTAATGAAAAACTGTTTTTT	CASGTGRTNEKLFF
TRBD2	TRBV30	.	TRBJ2-7	TGTGCCTGCCTAGCGGGAGATCACGAGCAGTACTTC	CACLAGDHEQYF
.	TRBV28	.	TRBJ1-2	TGTGCCAGCAGTTTACTGGGGTGGCTAGGCTACACCTTC	CASSLLGWLGYTF
.	TRBV5-1	.	TRBJ2-3	TGCGCCAGCAGCTTGGCCTTAAGGTCAGATACGCAGTATTTT	CASSLALRSDTQYF
TRBD2	TRBV28	.	TRBJ2-3	TGTGCCAGCAGTCGAGCGGGAGTATCAGATACGCAGTATTTT	CASSRAGVSDTQYF
.	TRBV13	.	TRBJ1-4	TGTGCCAGCAGCTTAGGGGGAACTAATGAAAAACTGTTTTTT	CASSLGGTNEKLFF
TRBD2	TRBV4-1	once	TRBJ2-3	TGCGCCAGCAGCGAACGGCCGGGAGGAACGGATACGCAGTATTTT	CASSERPGGTDTQYF
.	TRBV5-4	.	TRBJ1-1	TGTGCCAGCAGCGGAACAGAGAACACTGAAGCTTTCTTT	CASSGTENTEAFF
.	TRBV5-1	.	TRBJ2-2	TGCGCCAGCAGCTTGTCAAGGGCGAACACCGGGGAGCTGTTTTTT	CASSLSRANTGELFF
.	TRBV5-4	.	TRBJ2-7	TGTGCCAGCAGCTCACGTACGGGCAGCTCCTACGAGCAGTACTTC	CASSSRTGSSYEQYF
.	TRBV11-2	.	TRBJ2-7	TGTGCCAGCAGCTTAGGGACTGGGTCCTCCTACGAGCAGTACTTC	CASSLGTGSSYEQYF
TRBD2	TRBV4-2	.	TRBJ2-1	TGTGCCAGCAGCCAAGACCTAGCGGGAGGCTCCTACAATGAGCAGTTCTTC	CASSQDLAGGSYNEQFF
.	TRBV7-9	.	TRBJ2-1	TGTGCCAGCAGCTTAGCGCCCAGGAAGAATGAGCAGTTCTTC	CASSLAPRKNEQFF
.	TRBV7-5	.	TRBJ1-5	TGTGTCAGAAGCCCACACCTGGGGGCGGGGGACCCGGGTCGTTTT	CVRSPHLGAGDPGRF
TRBD2	TRBV7-9	.	TRBJ2-5	TGTGCCAGCAGCTTAGGTAGCGGGAGGGCCCGGGAGACCCAGTACTTC	CASSLGSGRARETQYF
.	TRBV18	few	TRBJ2-1	TGTGCCAGCTCACGGGGTAGGGTCTTGAATGAGCAGTTCTTC	CASSRGRVLNEQFF
.	TRBV29-1	.	TRBJ2-5	TGCAGCGTTGAGGCAGGCCTCCAAGAGACCCAGTACTTC	CSVEAGLQETQYF
TRBD2	TRBV5-6	.	TRBJ2-2	TGTGCCAGCAGCTTAAGGCGGGAGTCACCCGGGGAGCTGTTTTTT	CASSLRRESPGELFF
.	TRBV15	.	TRBJ2-5	TGTGCCACCAGCAGACAGGGGGGGGAGACCCAGTACTTC	CATSRQGGETQYF
.	TRBV15	.	TRBJ2-7	TGTGCCACCAGCAGTAAAGGGCAGGGACGGGTCGAGCAGTACTTC	CATSSKGQGRVEQYF
.	TRBV28	.	TRBJ1-5	TGTGCCAGCAGTTTACAGGGGAATACGCCCCAGCATTTT	CASSLQGNTPQHF
TRBD1	TRBV28	once	TRBJ1-1	TGTGCCAGCAGCCAGGGACAGGAGTATGAAGCTTTCTTT	CASSQGQEYEAFF
.	TRBV5-1	.	TRBJ1-5	TGCGCCAGTGGGGAGGGGCCGGGCAATCAGCCCCAGCATTTT	CASGEGPGNQPQHF
TRBD1	TRBV27	.	TRBJ1-1	TGTGCCAGCAGTTCAAGTTTGGGAAGATCCAGGGGGGGGACTGAAGCTTTCTTT	CASSSSLGRSRGGTEAFF
.	TRBV9	.	TRBJ2-3	TGTGCCAGCAGCGTAGCAGCTAGCACAGATACGCAGTATTTT	CASSVAASTDTQYF
.	TRBV23-1	.	TRBJ1-5	TGCGCCAGCAGTCAATATTGCAGGCCGGACAAATATAGCAATCAGCCCCAGCATTTT	CASSQYCRPDKYSNQPQHF
TRBD1	TRBV7-2	.	TRBJ1-2	TGTGCCAGCAGCAACTACAGGGGTGACTATGGCTACACCTTC	CASSNYRGDYGYTF
TRBD1	TRBV19	.	TRBJ2-7	TGTGCCGGGAGACAGGGGTCCGACGAGCAGTACTTC	CAGRQGSDEQYF
.	TRBV7-2	.	TRBJ2-3	TGTGCCAGCAGCTTAGCTCTAAATACGCAGTATTTT	CASSLALNTQYF
TRBD2	TRBV6-6	once	TRBJ2-1	TGTGCCAGCAGTTCTCCGACGGGGAGGGCCAATGAGCAGTTCTTC	CASSSPTGRANEQFF
TRBD2	TRBV5-4	.	TRBJ2-3	TGTGCCAGCAGCTCCCTAGGGGCGGGAGACGAAGATACGCAGTATTTT	CASSSLGAGDEDTQYF